Presented here are 31 T cell receptor beta chains from one specimen sequenced in a study of PD-L1 blockade in urothelial cancer. The repertoire was sequenced with immunoSEQ multiplex PCR; TCRdb's copy has only in-frame clones and lacks some. The sample has tens of thousands of clones; 70% to 90% are singletons. Documented time point: peripheral blood 6 weeks after treatment start. Specimen: PBMCs, collected around atezolizumab (anti-PD-L1) treatment. The receptors were gathered from a man in his sixties with urothelial cancer.

V gene TRBV2 combines with J gene TRBJ2-1; 14 nucleotides align to TRBD2. The V gene end was trimmed by 6 bases and the J gene end by 1 base; junction bases not matched to a gene: 8. This CDR3 is built from 18 residues. Germline CDR1 and CDR2: SNHLY and FYNNEI. The CDR3 sequence: CASRTGTSGSFSYNEQFF. The CDR3, as DNA: TGTGCCAGCAGGACAGGGACTAGCGGGAGCTTTTCCTACAATGAGCAGTTCTTC.

This clone was seen just once. The chain has TRBV5-1 and TRBJ1-4; 7 bases fit TRBD1. With V trimmed by 4 bases and J by 4 bases, 10 bases remained unmatched. Germline CDR1 reads SGHRS; CDR2 reads YFSETQ. This CDR3 region has 16 residues. The CDR3 sequence is CASSLTPGQLNEKLFF. The CDR3, as DNA: TGCGCCAGCAGCCTGACCCCGGGACAGCTTAATGAAAAACTGTTTTTT.

The sample holds a few counts of this clone. The genes are TRBV10-2 and TRBJ2-7; D gene ambiguous. Per germline, CDR1 WSHSY and CDR2 SAAADI. The V gene lost 5 bases and the J gene lost 4 bases, with 6 bases spanning the gap. CDR3 length equals 11 residues. Here the CDR3 DNA reads TGCGCCAGCAGTTCGTCTTACGAGCAGTACTTC. Protein product: CASSSSYEQYF.

This CDR3 is CASRQASLMNTEAFF. The CDR3 DNA follows: TGTGCCAGTAGACAGGCCAGTCTGATGAACACTGAAGCTTTCTTT. J is TRBJ1-1 and V is TRBV19, with D tentatively TRBD1 (5 bases). Germline lookup yields CDR1 LNHDA and CDR2 SQIVND (reference sequence). The CDR3 contains 15 residues. Trimming shortened V by 6 bases and J by 0 bases, and 14 bases separated the two germline ends.

The CDR3 loop reads CASSLREGRADTQYF. The CDR3 DNA is TGTGCCAGCAGTTTGCGGGAGGGCCGTGCAGATACGCAGTATTTT. This sequence joins TRBV27 and TRBJ2-3; the match to TRBD2 covers 9 bases. V was pared by 3 bases and J by 4 bases, with 5 bases of the junction left unmatched. Looked up from germline, CDR1 is MNHEY and CDR2 is SMNVEV (reference sequence). This CDR3 spans 15 amino acids.

The J gene is TRBJ1-1, the V gene TRBV19, with D possibly TRBD1 on 6 matching bases. The germline CDR1 and CDR2 sequences are LNHDA and SQIVND (reference sequence). The V end was cut by 5 bases, the J end by 1 base, with 11 bases between. This CDR3 comprises 14 residues. The CDR3 loop reads CASSYETGNTEAFF. In DNA, the CDR3 is TGTGCCAGTAGTTACGAGACAGGGAACACTGAAGCTTTCTTT.

The rearrangement links TRBV7-2 to TRBJ1-1; 8 bases are shared with TRBD1. V gave up 3 bases and J gave up 5 bases; unmatched junction bases: 8. Germline V gene data show CDR1 as SGHTA and CDR2 as FQGNSA. The CDR3 extends over 15 amino acids. CDR3 amino acids: CASSFQRQGRTEAFF. In DNA form, the CDR3 reads TGTGCCAGCAGCTTTCAGCGACAGGGGAGGACTGAAGCTTTCTTT.

V and J are TRBV19 and TRBJ1-5, with 7 bases identical to TRBD1. The CDR3 is 19 amino acids. V was pared by 4 bases and J by 1 base, with 16 bases of the junction left unmatched. CDR1 and CDR2 (germline): LNHDA, SQIVND (reference sequence). The CDR3 DNA follows: TGTGCCAGTAGTACCTCTCTAGGGGGCGTGGGGAAGAGCAATCAGCCCCAGCATTTT. Encoded protein: CASSTSLGGVGKSNQPQHF.

The chain has TRBV7-8 and TRBJ2-1; 10 nucleotides match TRBD2. Losses at the gene ends were 2 bases for V and 0 bases for J; bases not matched to a gene: 4. Germline CDR1 is SGHVS and CDR2 is FQNEAQ. The CDR3 loop spans 17 amino acids. For the CDR3, the DNA is TGTGCCAGCAGCTTACCATCTAGCGGGAGCTCCTACAATGAGCAGTTCTTC. Translating gives CASSLPSSGSSYNEQFF. Full variable domain (missing parts from reference TRBV7-8 and TRBJ2-1): GAGVSQSPRYKVAKRGQDVALRCDPISGHVSLFWYQQALGQGPEFLTYFQNEAQLDKSGLPSDRFFAERPEGSVSTLKIQRTQQEDSAVYLCASSLPSSGSSYNEQFFGPGTRLTVL.

The chain employs TRBV10-3 and TRBJ2-3, with a weak D call TRBD2 (6 bases). V was pared by 10 bases and J by 0 bases, with 17 bases between. CDR1 ENHRY and CDR2 SYGVKD come from the germline V gene. The CDR3 loop spans 15 amino acids. The CDR3 sequence is CASWGDLSSTDTQYF. In nucleotides, the CDR3 is TGTGCCAGTTGGGGGGACCTTTCTAGCACAGATACGCAGTATTTT.

This rearrangement joins TRBV7-8 to TRBJ2-5, with a tentative D call TRBD1 (5 bases). The CDR3 spans 15 residues. The V gene lost 1 base and the J gene lost 4 bases, with 13 bases spanning the gap. Germline assignment: CDR1 SGHVS and CDR2 FQNEAQ. DNA of the CDR3: TGTGCCAGCAGCTTAGTCGGACACACGGGAGAGACCCAGTACTTC. Encoded protein: CASSLVGHTGETQYF.

As DNA, the CDR3 is TGCAGCGTGAGGGACAGAGGCTACGAGCAGTACTTC. It is translated as CSVRDRGYEQYF. The rearrangement uses TRBV29-1 and TRBJ2-7; TRBD1 agrees at 7 bases. Germline V gene sequence: CDR1 SQVTM, CDR2 ANQGSEA. The CDR3 has 12 amino acids. Trimming removed 6 bases from V and 3 bases from J; junction bases left unmatched: 5.

This chain connects TRBV30 to TRBJ1-3; D might be TRBD1 (6 bases). Per the germline V gene, CDR1 is GTSNPN and CDR2 is SVGIG (reference sequence). The CDR3 runs 13 residues. Between the trimmed V and J ends, which lost 7 bases and 4 bases, there was a span of 14 bases. CDR3 region: CALARGSGNTIYF. CDR3 DNA sequence: TGTGCCTTGGCCAGGGGTTCAGGAAACACCATATATTTT.

The chain combines TRBV11-2 with TRBJ2-1, with 11 bases fitting TRBD2. Looked up from germline, CDR1 is SGHAT and CDR2 is FQNNGV. The CDR3 runs to 16 residues. Unmatched junction bases numbered 7, after V lost 0 bases and J lost 9 bases. The CDR3 protein is CASSLDRLAGGIEQFF. The CDR3 region has the DNA TGTGCCAGCAGCTTAGATCGCCTAGCGGGAGGCATTGAGCAGTTCTTC.

The genes are TRBV7-8 and TRBJ1-5; D is ambiguous. The CDR3 sequence is 16 residues long. Germline assignment: CDR1 SGHVS and CDR2 FQNEAQ. V shed 1 base and J shed 0 bases, with 10 bases lying between them. DNA of the CDR3: TGTGCCAGCAGCTTAGATTCAGGAATTAGCAATCAGCCCCAGCATTTT. This sequence encodes CASSLDSGISNQPQHF. Using reference TRBV7-8 and TRBJ1-5 for the parts outside the CDR3, the full variable domain is GAGVSQSPRYKVAKRGQDVALRCDPISGHVSLFWYQQALGQGPEFLTYFQNEAQLDKSGLPSDRFFAERPEGSVSTLKIQRTQQEDSAVYLCASSLDSGISNQPQHFGDGTRLSIL.

This rearrangement joins TRBV7-9 to TRBJ2-5; the match to TRBD1 covers 9 bases. The CDR3 extends over 15 amino acids. Germline V gene lookup returns CDR1 SEHNR and CDR2 FQNEAQ (reference sequence). V lost 4 bases, J lost 5 bases, and 8 bases stayed unmatched. CDR3 in DNA: TGTGCCAGCAGCTCCACAGGGGGCCTGGCCGAGACCCAGTACTTC. Translating it yields CASSSTGGLAETQYF.

The chain couples TRBV5-1 to TRBJ2-7; 7 bases align to TRBD2. The CDR3 has 14 residues. After removal of 1 base from V and 4 bases from J, the junction contained 5 bases not matched to a gene. CDR1 is SGHRS, CDR2 YFSETQ, per germline. The CDR3 sequence is CASSLRSGVYEQYF. The CDR3 nucleotides read TGCGCCAGCAGCTTGAGAAGCGGGGTATACGAGCAGTACTTC.

For this clone: The same CDR3 is also encoded by other DNA sequences in this sample. The rearrangement joins TRBV11-2 to TRBJ2-5, with D possibly TRBD1 on 7 matching bases. The CDR3 contains 13 residues. Trimming pared 2 bases from V and 4 bases from J, leaving 8 bases between. Per germline, CDR1 SGHAT and CDR2 FQNNGV. CDR3 DNA: TGTGCCAGCAGCTTACAGGGGGGAGAGACCCAGTACTTC. Its protein product is CASSLQGGETQYF. Combining the CDR3 with reference TRBV11-2 and TRBJ2-5 gives the whole variable domain EAGVAQSPRYKIIEKRQSVAFWCNPISGHATLYWYQQILGQGPKLLIQFQNNGVVDDSQLPKDRFSAERLKGVDSTLKIQPAKLEDSAVYLCASSLQGGETQYFGPGTRLLVL.

A few counts support this clone. The V gene is TRBV5-7, the J gene TRBJ1-2, with TRBD1 matching over 8 bases. TRBV5-7 is an open reading frame whose function is uncertain. The CDR3 totals 15 residues. J lost 7 bases, V lost 4 bases, and 12 bases had no gene match. Here the CDR3 DNA reads TGTGCCAGCAGCGGGATGGACAGGGTGGTCATTGGCTACACCTTC. As protein: CASSGMDRVVIGYTF.

The count of this clone is one. The chain has TRBV10-3 and TRBJ2-7; D possibly corresponds to TRBD1 (6 bases). V lost 10 bases and J 0 bases, leaving 13 bases between the germline ends. The germline CDR1 and CDR2 sequences are ENHRY and SYGVKD. The CDR3 runs 13 residues. The CDR3 loop is CATVDRTSYEQYF. Written as DNA, the CDR3 is TGTGCCACCGTGGACAGAACCTCCTACGAGCAGTACTTC.

V usage is TRBV15 and J usage is TRBJ1-1, with D uncertain. The CDR3 has 14 amino acids. CDR1 and CDR2 from the germline V gene are LNHNV and YYDKDF (reference sequence). The V end was cut by 5 bases, the J end by 0 bases, with 10 bases between. Here the CDR3 reads CATSSYTVNTEAFF. The DNA of the CDR3 is TGTGCCACCAGCTCTTATACGGTGAACACTGAAGCTTTCTTT. The full variable domain, with the rest looked up from reference TRBV15 and TRBJ1-1, is DAMVIQNPRYQVTQFGKPVTLSCSQTLNHNVMYWYQQKSSQAPKLLFHYYDKDFNNEADTPDNFQSRRPNTSFCFLDIRSPGLGDTAMYLCATSSYTVNTEAFFGQGTRLTVV.

The chain has TRBV12-2 and TRBJ2-7; the table's D call, TRBD1, was not checked against the DNA. TRBV12-2 is listed as a pseudogene. There are 15 residues in the CDR3. The CDR3 DNA reads as TGTGCAAGTCGCTACAGGGACCGCCTCTCCTACGAGCAGTACTTC. This translates into CASRYRDRLSYEQYF.

V usage is TRBV2 and J usage is TRBJ1-2; 10 nucleotides match TRBD1. The germline V gene encodes CDR1 SNHLY and CDR2 FYNNEI. The CDR3 loop spans 14 amino acids. Trimming took 5 bases from V and 7 from J; bases not matched to a gene: 7. The CDR3 loop reads CASSNDRGRFGYTF. CDR3 bases: TGTGCCAGCAGTAACGACAGGGGGCGGTTTGGCTACACCTTC.

The chain couples TRBV19 to TRBJ2-1; 14 bases map to TRBD2. CDR3 length: 18 amino acids. The germline gives CDR1 LNHDA, CDR2 SQIVND (reference sequence). Trimming removed 11 bases from V and 7 bases from J; junction bases left unmatched: 19. CDR3 nucleotide sequence: TGTGCCCCACCCGGGACTAGCGGGAGAGGGATTTTAGAAAATGAGCAGTTCTTC. Protein sequence: CAPPGTSGRGILENEQFF.

The chain links TRBV27 to TRBJ1-2; TRBD1 aligns across 7 bases. There are 15 residues in the CDR3. The trim removed 4 bases at V and 4 bases at J, leaving 9 bases unmatched. The germline gives CDR1 MNHEY, CDR2 SMNVEV (reference sequence). CDR3 amino acids: CASSSPGQSVYGYTF. The CDR3 nucleotides are TGTGCCAGCAGTTCACCGGGACAGAGTGTCTATGGCTACACCTTC.

This rearrangement joins TRBV21-1 to TRBJ1-1. TRBV21-1 is reported as a pseudogene. The CDR3 covers 11 residues. The DNA of the CDR3 is TGTGCCGGGCCGGAGGGAGCTGAAGCTTTCTTT. It yields the protein CAGPEGAEAFF.

This chain connects TRBV19 to TRBJ2-2, with no clear D. Between the trimmed V and J ends, which lost 2 bases and 5 bases, there was a span of 15 bases. In germline, CDR1 is LNHDA, CDR2 SQIVND (reference sequence). This CDR3 is 16 amino acids long. The CDR3 bases are TGTGCCAGTAGTATATCATTCAGAGGTGGAACCGGGGAGCTGTTTTTT. Residues: CASSISFRGGTGELFF.

The chain carries TRBV4-1 and TRBJ1-2; 7 nucleotides agree with TRBD1. The V gene's germline CDR1 is MGHRA and CDR2 YSYEKL. The junction had 9 bases not matched to a gene; V was cut back by 1 base and J by 1 base. The CDR3 consists of 17 residues. This CDR3 reads CASSQARTGRGNYGYTF. The CDR3 DNA is TGCGCCAGCAGCCAAGCCCGGACAGGAAGGGGTAACTATGGCTACACCTTC.

The chain joins TRBV19 to TRBJ2-3; 10 positions match TRBD2. Germline V gives CDR1 LNHDA, CDR2 SQIVND (reference sequence). The CDR3 is made up of 17 amino acids. V lost 0 bases and J lost 3; bases outside the gene matches: 6. This chain's CDR3 is CASSIDSSGRGTDTQYF. Written as DNA, the CDR3 is TGTGCCAGTAGTATAGACTCTAGCGGGAGAGGTACAGATACGCAGTATTTT.

The chain uses TRBV11-2 and TRBJ2-2; TRBD2 is a possible D gene (6 bases). The CDR3 is made up of 14 amino acids. Per germline, CDR1 SGHAT and CDR2 FQNNGV. V was pared by 5 bases and J by 6 bases, with 13 bases between. The CDR3 here is CASSPPGRSGELFF. CDR3 DNA: TGTGCCAGCAGCCCCCCAGGGAGGTCCGGGGAGCTGTTTTTT.

The chain recombines TRBV9 with TRBJ2-7; weak D call: TRBD2 (6 bases). V lost 4 bases and J lost 2, with 13 bases in between. The CDR3 is 14 residues long. Germline V CDR1 and CDR2: SGDLS, YYNGEE. The DNA for the CDR3 is TGTGCCAGCAGCTCATGGGGGACTCCCTACGAGCAGTACTTC. This translates into CASSSWGTPYEQYF. Together with reference TRBV9 and TRBJ2-7, the CDR3 gives the full variable domain: DSGVTQTPKHLITATGQRVTLRCSPRSGDLSVYWYQQSLDQGLQFLIQYYNGEERAKGNILERFSAQQFPDLHSELNLSSLELGDSALYFCASSSWGTPYEQYFGPGTRLTVT.